These 20 T cell receptor beta chains were sequenced from one sample in a study of T cells in severe cutaneous drug reactions. TCR subtype-specific primers in iRepertoire multiplex PCR prepared libraries for bulk and single-cell sequencing. TCRdb reprocessed the multiplex PCR reads and reports one entry per CDR3 protein, with no DNA. The table lists 20,000 to 25,000 distinct CDR3 sequences. Carbamazepine had induced Stevens-Johnson syndrome or toxic epidermal necrolysis in the sequenced donors. Sequenced sample: PBMCs. Receptor source: a human donor with toxic epidermal necrolysis, a severe cutaneous drug reaction.

This clonotype is medium-sized (0.01 to 0.1%) by frequency. This chain uses TRBV11-2 with TRBJ2-7. Germline CDR1 and CDR2: SGHAT and FQNNGV. The CDR3 covers 13 residues. The CDR3 spells CASSLEVSYEQYF.

This clonotype is called medium-sized (0.01 to 0.1%) based on its frequency. The chain is built from TRBV2 and TRBJ1-1; TCRdb proposes TRBD1, but this gene call is untestable without DNA. CDR1 is SNHLY and CDR2 is FYNNEI in the germline V gene. The CDR3 extends over 11 amino acids. The CDR3 reads CASRLSTEAFF.

The chain joins TRBV27 to TRBJ2-1; TCRdb's D call of TRBD2 is untestable without DNA. Germline-derived CDR1 and CDR2 are MNHEY and SMNVEV (reference sequence). This CDR3 region has 16 residues. The CDR3 region is CASRRLVTSSYNEQFF.

The chain couples TRBV3-1 to TRBJ1-3; the TCRdb call, TRBD1, lacks DNA for checking. This CDR3 is 15 amino acids long. From germline, CDR1 is LGHDT and CDR2 YNNKEL (reference sequence). This CDR3 reads CASSQDRTAGNTIYF.

V usage is TRBV4-3 and J usage is TRBJ2-1; the D gene TCRdb calls, TRBD2, cannot be checked with no DNA. Germline V gene lookup returns CDR1 LGHNA and CDR2 YSLEER. The CDR3 is 15 amino acids. CDR3 loop: CASSQGASGYNEQFF.

The chain links TRBV15 to TRBJ2-2; without DNA, the TCRdb call of TRBD1 cannot be checked. CDR1 and CDR2 (germline): LNHNV, YYDKDF (reference sequence). CDR3 length: 18 residues. The CDR3 sequence: CATSSLRQTGKRNGELFF.

V usage is TRBV30 and J usage is TRBJ1-4; with no DNA, the TCRdb D assignment of TRBD1 cannot be verified. CDR1 and CDR2 (germline): GTSNPN, SVGIG (reference sequence). There are 14 residues in the CDR3. The CDR3 spells CAWRSGALGEKLFF.

The V and J genes are TRBV29-1 and TRBJ2-7. Per the germline V gene, CDR1 is SQVTM and CDR2 is ANQGSEA. The CDR3 is 13 residues long. The CDR3 loop reads CSARGDSTYEQYF.

The genes are TRBV5-1 and TRBJ2-1; TCRdb picks TRBD2, but there is no DNA to check that call. The V gene's germline CDR1 is SGHRS and CDR2 YFSETQ. The CDR3 is made up of 16 amino acids. The CDR3 loop is CASSLGLAGDIDEQFF.

The chain recombines TRBV28 with TRBJ2-7; TCRdb's assignment of TRBD2 cannot be checked, as there is no DNA. This CDR3 has 15 amino acids. Germline loops: CDR1 MDHEN, CDR2 SYDVKM. Here the CDR3 reads CASSPLAGIAYEQYF.

The rearrangement links TRBV24-1 to TRBJ2-1. This CDR3 has 16 residues. CDR1 is KGHDR, CDR2 SFDVKD, per germline. CDR3 amino acids: CATSDGAGGSYNEQFF.

According to its frequency, this clonotype is medium-sized. The chain recombines TRBV2 with TRBJ1-6; TCRdb gives TRBD1 as the D gene, but with no DNA this cannot be confirmed. Germline loops: CDR1 SNHLY, CDR2 FYNNEI. The CDR3 contains 15 residues. CDR3 sequence reads: CASIPRQTYNSPLHF.

The J gene is TRBJ2-3, the V gene TRBV5-1; TCRdb names TRBD2, which stays unverified in the absence of DNA. Germline assignment: CDR1 SGHRS and CDR2 YFSETQ. The CDR3 has 17 amino acids. The CDR3 is CASSLTPIAGGSDTQYF.

The gene calls are TRBV27 and TRBJ2-5; the TCRdb D gene call, TRBD1, has no DNA to confirm it. The germline V gene has CDR1 MNHEY and CDR2 SMNVEV (reference sequence). This CDR3 comprises 15 residues. The CDR3 protein is CASSLGTGASETQYF.

The rearrangement uses TRBV19 and TRBJ2-7; TCRdb outputs TRBD1, but without DNA this stays unchecked. CDR3 length: 15 residues. From germline, CDR1 is LNHDA and CDR2 SQIVND (reference sequence). This chain's CDR3 is CASSNPGTGDYEQYF.

The gene calls are TRBV6-1 and TRBJ2-3; TCRdb's D call, TRBD1, is unchecked because there is no DNA. The germline CDR1 and CDR2 sequences are MNHNS and SASEGT. The CDR3 is 15 amino acids. CDR3 region: CASSVRDRGTDTQYF.

This clonotype is medium-sized by frequency. V usage is TRBV7-6 and J usage is TRBJ2-1; the D call from TCRdb, TRBD2, cannot be confirmed without DNA. This CDR3 is built from 17 residues. The germline CDR1 and CDR2 sequences are SGHVS and FNYEAQ. This CDR3 reads CASSHPWSGKIGNEQFF.

J is TRBJ2-1 and V is TRBV19; the TCRdb D gene call, TRBD2, has no DNA to confirm it. Germline CDR1 LNHDA, CDR2 SQIVND (reference sequence). This CDR3 contains 15 residues. The chain's CDR3 is CASTEAGEGPNEQFF.

V and J are TRBV24-1 and TRBJ2-1. This CDR3 has 11 amino acids. Looked up from germline, CDR1 is KGHDR and CDR2 is SFDVKD. CDR3 protein: CATSDGPRQFF.

This chain uses TRBV7-9 with TRBJ2-7; the D call from TCRdb, TRBD1, cannot be confirmed without DNA. CDR1 is SEHNR and CDR2 is FQNEAQ in the germline V gene (reference sequence). The CDR3 loop spans 13 amino acids. This CDR3 is CASSLPGHYEQYF.